This T cell receptor beta chain is from a study of blood T cell repertoires in COVID-19. V was pared by 4 bases and J by 3 bases, with 10 bases between. Germline-derived CDR1 and CDR2 are ENHRY and SYGVKD. This CDR3 is built from 13 residues. Only in-frame clones appear in the TCRdb table, and some are missing; sequencing was by immunoSEQ multiplex PCR. The sample shows over 120,000 clones, about 79% of them seen only once. This clone was seen once. The sequence was collected from a woman aged 80 or over with active or convalescent COVID-19. This chain uses TRBV10-3 with TRBJ2-7; D might be TRBD1 (6 bases). The sequenced sample was peripheral blood. CDR3 sequence: CAISGVGGYEQYF. The DNA of the CDR3 is TGTGCCATCAGTGGGGTAGGGGGCTACGAGCAGTACTTC.